This T cell receptor (beta chain) was identified in a study of blood T cell repertoires in COVID-19. Study background: The United States, Italy and Spain provided the acute and convalescent COVID-19 samples. T cells, B-cell-depleted T cells, or PBMCs supplied cDNA or gDNA.

J gave up 5 bases and V 0 bases, and 6 bases lay outside the gene matches. The CDR3 totals 16 residues. CDR1 is SGHTA and CDR2 is FQGNSA in the germline V gene. Methods used by the authors: Amplifying reference gene primers gave estimates of nucleated cell counts. Generated by immunoSEQ multiplex PCR, the TCRdb table keeps only in-frame clones and is missing some. V, J and clone size are those of that table, while D and trimming were read from the DNA. The sample shows 200,000 to 300,000 clones, 70% to 85% of them seen only once. The origin of this receptor is a woman at least 80 years old with acute or convalescent COVID-19. The specimen was peripheral blood. This sequence joins TRBV7-2 and TRBJ2-2; 7 bases map to TRBD1. CDR3 bases: TGTGCCAGCAGCTTAGCAGGGGGCGCATCTACCGGGGAGCTGTTTTTT. Its translation: CASSLAGGASTGELFF.